This T cell receptor beta chain was recorded in a study of T cells after yellow fever vaccination (dated by TCRdb to the late 2010s). General notes on the study: The SMART-Seq v4 Ultra Low Input RNA kit was used to prepare libraries from fractions with low cell numbers. Blood was drawn at multiple timepoints before and after primary and secondary immunization, with bulk PBMC replicates and cell subsets isolated. Two healthy male donors, one aged 18 to 30 and one aged 30 to 40 years, made up the cohort. To follow T-cell clones before and after primary and booster YFV17D yellow fever vaccination, bulk TCR alpha and beta repertoires were sequenced over time.

This clonotype has a handful of counts. Its binding antigen is unknown. No base quality values were provided; no much bigger clone lies one nucleotide off. According to the study, the label for this sample's treatment or condition signals: live attenuated yellow fever vaccine strain. At each blood-draw timepoint, two biological replicates of bulk PBMCs were collected. PBMCs were isolated from peripheral blood using a standard Ficoll-Paque protocol. TriZol was used to extract RNA from bulk PBMCs, CD4 and CD8 fractions, and dextramer-positive and dextramer-negative fractions. CDR1 and CDR2, looked up from the germline V gene, are SGHAT and FQNNGV. The CDR3 starts with the cysteine, ends with the valine, and has 13 residues. The only DNA kept is the CDR3, 39 bases in frame from the first base. Trimming costs V 4 bases and J 3 bases, and their ends lie 10 bases apart. Results the study describes overall, beyond this receptor: A small fraction of clonotypes showed up in both the CD4 and CD8 compartments, probably as a result of convergent recombination. Only two donors were included in the study, so the extent to which the findings can be generalized is limited. Computational filtering was required because FACS-sorted repertoires could contain abundant contaminating clonotypes from the bulk population. Most clones expanded after primary vaccination were re-detected after the booster (almost 98% of CD4 and approximately 88% of CD8), suggesting broad memory maintenance. Compared with the primary T-cell response, the secondary T-cell response was faster but weaker, reaching its peak on day 5 rather than on day 15.

TCR cDNA was made using 5'RACE template switching, a step that added a universal primer site and unique molecular identifiers. Priming for cDNA synthesis came from both the TCR alpha and TCR beta constant segments. Two PCR steps were used to amplify libraries, with sample barcodes and sequencing adapters being added in the second step. Sequencing of the libraries was done on either Illumina HiSeq 2500 (2x100 bp) or NovaSeq (2x150 bp). As for the authors' bioinformatics: Reads were demultiplexed and collapsed into UMI consensus sequences with MIGEC, and V(D)J alignment was performed with MiXCR. Vaccine-responding clonotypes were identified with edgeR using replicate PBMC samples, with FDR below 0.01 and a log2 fold change above 5 up to day 15 being required. Each bulk clonotype received a CD4 or CD8 identity based on whether the sequenced CD4 or CD8 repertoire contained that clonotype at higher abundance. TCRdb redid the processing of the public reads, applying fastp at Q25 and MiXCR, and retained in-frame beta chains. All rows with the same CDR3 protein become a single entry with the most common DNA and genes. It is TCRdb's table, rather than the study itself, that gives the V and J calls and clone size. The sample data list approximately 300,000 distinct CDR3 sequences, and 7.5% to 9% of these were observed just once. The biggest ten clones account for around 17% of the sample.

Material: PBMCs, obtained on the day of the first yellow fever vaccination. This TCR was recovered from a man aged 18 to 30 who received the YFV17D yellow fever vaccine. The chain employs TRBV11-2 and TRBJ2-7, with a tentative D gene TRBD2 over 5 matching bases. The CDR3 sequence is CASSSGLIYEQYV. The DNA reads as follows: TGTGCCAGCAGCTCCGGACTGATCTACGAGCAGTACGTC.